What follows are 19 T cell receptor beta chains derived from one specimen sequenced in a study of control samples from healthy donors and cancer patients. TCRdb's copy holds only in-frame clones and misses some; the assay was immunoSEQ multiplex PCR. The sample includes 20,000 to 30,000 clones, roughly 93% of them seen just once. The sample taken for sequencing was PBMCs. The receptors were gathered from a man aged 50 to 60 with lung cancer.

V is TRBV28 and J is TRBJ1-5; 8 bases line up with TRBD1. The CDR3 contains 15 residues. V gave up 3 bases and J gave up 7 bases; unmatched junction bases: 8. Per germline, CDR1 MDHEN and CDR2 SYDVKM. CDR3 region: CASSFRRDRTQPQHF. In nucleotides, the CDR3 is TGTGCCAGCAGTTTTCGCCGGGACAGGACGCAGCCCCAGCATTTT.

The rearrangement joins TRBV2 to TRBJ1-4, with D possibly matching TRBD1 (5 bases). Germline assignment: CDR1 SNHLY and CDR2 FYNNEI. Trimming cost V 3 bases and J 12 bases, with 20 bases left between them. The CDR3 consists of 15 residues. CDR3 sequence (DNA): TGTGCCAGCAGTGATCTTCAGGCCCCTGCCAGGGAACTGTTTTTT. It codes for CASSDLQAPARELFF.

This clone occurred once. The CDR3 sequence: CASASGEKETQYF. Written as DNA, the CDR3 is TGTGCCAGCGCCTCAGGGGAAAAAGAGACCCAGTACTTC. This chain joins TRBV18 and TRBJ2-5, with a weak D call TRBD1 (6 bases). The CDR3 has 13 amino acids. Trimming pared 8 bases from V and 3 bases from J, leaving 13 bases between. The germline V gene encodes CDR1 KGHSH and CDR2 LQKENI.

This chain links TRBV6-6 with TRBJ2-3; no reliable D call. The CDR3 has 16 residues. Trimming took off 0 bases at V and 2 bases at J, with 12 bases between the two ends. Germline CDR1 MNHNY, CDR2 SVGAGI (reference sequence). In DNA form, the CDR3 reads TGTGCCAGCAGTTACTCGCAACCACATACCACAGATACGCAGTATTTT. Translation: CASSYSQPHTTDTQYF.

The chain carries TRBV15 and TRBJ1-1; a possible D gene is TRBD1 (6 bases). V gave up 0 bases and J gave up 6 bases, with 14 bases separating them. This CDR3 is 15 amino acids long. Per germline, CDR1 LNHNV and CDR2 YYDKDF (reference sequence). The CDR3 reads CATSRDILGASEAFF. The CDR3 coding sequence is TGTGCCACCAGCAGAGATATTTTGGGGGCTTCTGAAGCTTTCTTT. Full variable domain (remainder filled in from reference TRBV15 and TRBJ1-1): DAMVIQNPRYQVTQFGKPVTLSCSQTLNHNVMYWYQQKSSQAPKLLFHYYDKDFNNEADTPDNFQSRRPNTSFCFLDIRSPGLGDTAMYLCATSRDILGASEAFFGQGTRLTVV.

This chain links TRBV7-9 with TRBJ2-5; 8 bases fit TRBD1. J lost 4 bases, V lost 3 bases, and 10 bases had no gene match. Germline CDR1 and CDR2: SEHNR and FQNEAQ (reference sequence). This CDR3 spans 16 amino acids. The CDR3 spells CASSFLTGVPVETQYF. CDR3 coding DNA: TGTGCCAGCAGCTTTCTGACAGGGGTACCGGTAGAGACCCAGTACTTC.

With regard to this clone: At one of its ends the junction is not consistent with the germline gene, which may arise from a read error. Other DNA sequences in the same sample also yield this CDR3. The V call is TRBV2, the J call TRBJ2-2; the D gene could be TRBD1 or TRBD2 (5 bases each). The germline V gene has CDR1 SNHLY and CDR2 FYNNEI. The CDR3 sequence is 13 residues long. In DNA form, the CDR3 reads TGTGCCAGCAGTGTGGATACAATGGGGGAGCTATTTTTT. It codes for CASSVDTMGELFF.

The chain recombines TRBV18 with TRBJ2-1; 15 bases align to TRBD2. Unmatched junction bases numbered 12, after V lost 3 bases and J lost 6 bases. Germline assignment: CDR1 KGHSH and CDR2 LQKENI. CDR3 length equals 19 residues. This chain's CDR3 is CASSPRSPGTSGGSNEQFF. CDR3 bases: TGTGCCAGCTCACCGCGCAGTCCCGGGACTAGCGGGGGGAGCAATGAGCAGTTCTTC.

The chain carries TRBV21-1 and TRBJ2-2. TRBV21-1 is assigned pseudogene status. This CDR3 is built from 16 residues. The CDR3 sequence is CASSKGIGPGTGELFF. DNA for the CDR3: TGTGCCAGCAGCAAGGGAATAGGGCCGGGCACCGGGGAGCTGTTTTTT.

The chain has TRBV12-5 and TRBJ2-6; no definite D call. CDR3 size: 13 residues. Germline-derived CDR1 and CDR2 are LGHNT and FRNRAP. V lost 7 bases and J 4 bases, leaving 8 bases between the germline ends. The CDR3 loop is CASAESGANVLTF. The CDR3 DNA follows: TGTGCTAGTGCCGAATCGGGGGCCAACGTCCTGACTTTC.

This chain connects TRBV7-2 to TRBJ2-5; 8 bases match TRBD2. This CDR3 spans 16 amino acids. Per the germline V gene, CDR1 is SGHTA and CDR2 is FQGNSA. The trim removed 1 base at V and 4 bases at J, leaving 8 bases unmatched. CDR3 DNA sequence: TGTGCCAGCAGCTTAGATGCCGCGGGGGGTGGAGAGACCCAGTACTTC. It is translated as CASSLDAAGGGETQYF.

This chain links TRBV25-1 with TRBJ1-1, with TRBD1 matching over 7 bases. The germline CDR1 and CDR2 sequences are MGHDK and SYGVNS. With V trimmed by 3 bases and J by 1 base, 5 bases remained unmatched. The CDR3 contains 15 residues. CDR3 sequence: CASSDPGTENTEAFF. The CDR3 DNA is TGTGCCAGCAGTGACCCCGGGACAGAGAACACTGAAGCTTTCTTT.

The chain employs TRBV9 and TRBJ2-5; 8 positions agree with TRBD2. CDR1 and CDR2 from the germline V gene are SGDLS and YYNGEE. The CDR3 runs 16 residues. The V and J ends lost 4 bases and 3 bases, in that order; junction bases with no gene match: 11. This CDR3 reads CASSHWGSGEKETQYF. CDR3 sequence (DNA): TGTGCCAGCAGCCATTGGGGTAGCGGGGAGAAAGAGACCCAGTACTTC.

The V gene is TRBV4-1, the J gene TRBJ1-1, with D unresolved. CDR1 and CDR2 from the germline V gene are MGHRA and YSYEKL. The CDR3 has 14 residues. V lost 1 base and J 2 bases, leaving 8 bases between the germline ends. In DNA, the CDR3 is TGCGCCAGCAGCCAAGGTCAGAAAAACACTGAAGCTTTCTTT. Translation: CASSQGQKNTEAFF.

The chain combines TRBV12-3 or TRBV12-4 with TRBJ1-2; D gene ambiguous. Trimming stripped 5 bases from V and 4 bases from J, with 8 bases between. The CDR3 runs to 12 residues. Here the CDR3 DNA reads TGTGCCAGCAGTACCGAGGCCTATGGCTACACCTTC. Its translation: CASSTEAYGYTF.

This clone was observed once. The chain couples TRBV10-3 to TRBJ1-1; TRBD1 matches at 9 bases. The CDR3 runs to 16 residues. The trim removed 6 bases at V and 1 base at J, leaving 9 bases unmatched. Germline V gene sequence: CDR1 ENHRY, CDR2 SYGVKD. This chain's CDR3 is CAISPGQGGENTEAFF. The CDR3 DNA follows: TGTGCCATCAGCCCGGGACAGGGAGGTGAGAACACTGAAGCTTTCTTT.

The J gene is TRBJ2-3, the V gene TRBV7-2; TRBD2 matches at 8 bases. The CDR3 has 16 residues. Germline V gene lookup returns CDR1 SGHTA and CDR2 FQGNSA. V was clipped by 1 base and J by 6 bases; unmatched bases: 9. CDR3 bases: TGTGCCAGCAGCTTAGACGGCGGGGGGCACGGGGATACGCAGTATTTT. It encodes CASSLDGGGHGDTQYF.

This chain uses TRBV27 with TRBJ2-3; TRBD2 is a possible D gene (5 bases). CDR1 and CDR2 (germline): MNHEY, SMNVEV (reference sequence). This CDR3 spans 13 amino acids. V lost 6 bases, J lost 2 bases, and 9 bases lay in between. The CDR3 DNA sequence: TGTGCCAGCAGAAGCGGACTCACAGATACGCAGTATTTT. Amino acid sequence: CASRSGLTDTQYF.

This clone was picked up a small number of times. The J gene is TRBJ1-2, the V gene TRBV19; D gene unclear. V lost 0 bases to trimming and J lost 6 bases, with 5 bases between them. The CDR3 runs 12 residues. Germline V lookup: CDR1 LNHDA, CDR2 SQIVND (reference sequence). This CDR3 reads CASSIERNGYTF. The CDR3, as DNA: TGTGCCAGTAGTATAGAACGGAATGGCTACACCTTC.